Following are 6 T cell receptor beta chains from one sample sequenced in a study of cytomegalovirus exposure and HLA in healthy donors. 13 Jbeta primers and 60 Vbeta primers were used for the PCR. Profiling relied on immunoSEQ multiplex PCR, and the TCRdb table lists in-frame clones only, not all of them. Seen here are 95,000 to 130,000 clones, 60% to 70% observed once, and the top ten hold 7.5% to 9.5%. Sequencing was performed on PBMCs. The receptors come from a woman in her thirties or forties in good health and CMV-seropositive.

This clone was seen a handful of times. The chain employs TRBV20-1 and TRBJ2-2; D call uncertain. The CDR3 runs to 11 residues. Trimming removed 0 bases from V and 11 bases from J, with 7 bases in between. CDR1 is DFQATT, CDR2 SNEGSKA, per germline (reference sequence). For the CDR3, the DNA is TGCAGTGCTAGAGACGGCGGTGAGCTGTTTTTT. Protein: CSARDGGELFF.

In this sample, this clone turned up a few times. The chain carries TRBV7-9 and TRBJ1-1; unclear D gene. Between the trimmed V and J ends, which lost 0 bases and 0 bases, there was a span of 5 bases. CDR1 and CDR2 (germline): SEHNR, FQNEAQ (reference sequence). This CDR3 is 14 amino acids long. The CDR3 region is CASSLAEMNTEAFF. The CDR3 DNA sequence: TGTGCCAGCAGCTTAGCAGAGATGAACACTGAAGCTTTCTTT. Together with reference TRBV7-9 and TRBJ1-1, the CDR3 gives the full variable domain: DTGVSQNPRHKITKRGQNVTFRCDPISEHNRLYWYRQTLGQGPEFLTYFQNEAQLEKSRLLSDRFSAERPKGSFSTLEIQRTEQGDSAMYLCASSLAEMNTEAFFGQGTRLTVV.

The chain carries TRBV15 and TRBJ1-5; a weak D match, TRBD1 (5 bases). Germline V gene data show CDR1 as LNHNV and CDR2 as YYDKDF (reference sequence). There are 18 residues in the CDR3. Trimming shortened V by 5 bases and J by 1 base, and 21 bases separated the two germline ends. The CDR3 coding sequence is TGTGCCACCAGCCTTGTGGCCGCGTGGGGGGGGAGCAATCAGCCCCAGCATTTT. This sequence encodes CATSLVAAWGGSNQPQHF.

The chain couples TRBV27 to TRBJ2-3; D gene unclear. Trimming took 0 bases from V and 4 from J, leaving 5 bases between them. Germline V gene lookup returns CDR1 MNHEY and CDR2 SMNVEV (reference sequence). The CDR3 totals 13 residues. DNA of the CDR3: TGTGCCAGCAGTTTATCAAGCGCAGATACGCAGTATTTT. This gives the protein CASSLSSADTQYF.

The chain recombines TRBV7-2 with TRBJ2-7; TRBD1 matches 8 bases. Trimming cost V 2 bases and J 4 bases; bases outside gene matches: 10. The CDR3 is made up of 16 amino acids. The germline CDR1 and CDR2 sequences are SGHTA and FQGNSA. The CDR3 DNA reads TGTGCCAGCAGCTTAAGCCTCGGGACAGGAGGGTACGAGCAGTACTTC. Protein sequence: CASSLSLGTGGYEQYF.

The J gene is TRBJ1-1, the V gene TRBV6-6, with 8 bases fitting TRBD1. The CDR3 is made up of 14 amino acids. Germline V gene data show CDR1 as MNHNY and CDR2 as SVGAGI (reference sequence). V gave up 0 bases and J gave up 6 bases; unmatched junction bases: 3. The CDR3 sequence is CASSYSQGASEAFF. The CDR3 DNA reads as TGTGCCAGCAGTTACTCCCAGGGGGCCTCTGAAGCTTTCTTT.